This entry lists 7 T cell receptor beta chains sequenced from one sample in a study of shared T cell receptors in the human thymus. Clones were sequenced by immunoSEQ multiplex PCR, and TCRdb holds only the in-frame ones, with some missing. The sample gives over 450,000 clones, approximately 80% of which show up once; around 0.013% is in the top ten. Separately, the same data were catalogued under a study of human thymus T cells.

The specimen sequenced was thymocytes. These receptor sequences come from a boy in the first two years of life with a congenital heart defect.

CDR3 region: CASSIDSRDTPWVSGANVLTF. The CDR3 DNA reads as TGTGCCAGTAGTATAGATTCTCGGGACACTCCCTGGGTCTCCGGGGCCAACGTCCTGACTTTC. V and J are TRBV19 and TRBJ2-6, with D perhaps TRBD1 (6 bases). V dropped 0 bases and J dropped 4 bases, with 25 bases sitting between them. This CDR3 region has 21 residues. Germline lookup yields CDR1 LNHDA and CDR2 SQIVND (reference sequence). The full variable domain, in which reference TRBV19 and TRBJ2-6 provide the parts outside the CDR3, is DGGITQSPKYLFRKEGQNVTLSCEQNLNHDAMYWYRQDPGQGLRLIYYSQIVNDFQKGDIAEGYSVSREKKESFPLTVTSAQKNPTAFYLCASSIDSRDTPWVSGANVLTFGAGSRLTVL.

V and J are TRBV12-5 and TRBJ2-2; D remains unclear. CDR1 is LGHNT and CDR2 is FRNRAP in the germline V gene. The ends were cut back, 2 bases at V and 7 bases at J, with 2 bases in the middle. The CDR3 covers 11 residues. CDR3 nucleotide sequence: TGTGCTAGTGGTTTGCACGGGGAGCTGTTTTTT. This encodes CASGLHGELFF.

CDR3 sequence (DNA): TGTGCCAGCAGTTTATCCCGCCCCTCGGGACAGGGGGCATTTAAAGCTTTCTTT. Amino acids: CASSLSRPSGQGAFKAFF. The V and J genes are TRBV28 and TRBJ1-1, with 12 bases fitting TRBD1. V lost 1 base, J lost 9 bases, and 15 bases stayed unmatched. CDR1 and CDR2 (germline): MDHEN, SYDVKM. The length of the CDR3 is 18 residues.

The chain has TRBV4-3 and TRBJ2-1; 12 nucleotides agree with TRBD2. Germline CDR1 and CDR2: LGHNA and YSLEER. Trimming took 0 bases from V and 12 from J; bases not matched to a gene: 9. CDR3 length: 16 amino acids. CDR3 region: CASSQDMRLAGDGQFF. CDR3 in DNA: TGCGCCAGCAGCCAAGATATGAGACTAGCGGGAGATGGGCAGTTCTTC.

In nucleotides, the CDR3 is TGTGCCAGCTCGCACAGAGACCACTATGGCTACACCTTC. This encodes CASSHRDHYGYTF. J is TRBJ1-2 and V is TRBV18; D is uncertain. Germline values: CDR1 KGHSH, CDR2 LQKENI. V was pared by 6 bases and J by 3 bases, with 11 bases between. CDR3 length equals 13 residues.

This sequence joins TRBV19 and TRBJ1-5, with TRBD1 matching over 8 bases. Germline CDR1 and CDR2: LNHDA and SQIVND (reference sequence). Losses at the gene ends were 3 bases for V and 2 bases for J; bases not matched to a gene: 3. This CDR3 spans 15 amino acids. CDR3 DNA sequence: TGTGCCAGTAGTATTAGACAGGGGTGCAATCAGCCCCAGCATTTT. This gives the protein CASSIRQGCNQPQHF.

V usage is TRBV9 and J usage is TRBJ2-7; 11 bases are shared with TRBD2. Germline V lookup: CDR1 SGDLS, CDR2 YYNGEE. Trimming took 2 bases from V and 4 from J; bases not matched to a gene: 5. CDR3 length equals 15 residues. The CDR3 protein is CASSVKTSGIYEQYF. CDR3 in DNA: TGTGCCAGCAGCGTTAAGACTAGCGGGATTTACGAGCAGTACTTC.